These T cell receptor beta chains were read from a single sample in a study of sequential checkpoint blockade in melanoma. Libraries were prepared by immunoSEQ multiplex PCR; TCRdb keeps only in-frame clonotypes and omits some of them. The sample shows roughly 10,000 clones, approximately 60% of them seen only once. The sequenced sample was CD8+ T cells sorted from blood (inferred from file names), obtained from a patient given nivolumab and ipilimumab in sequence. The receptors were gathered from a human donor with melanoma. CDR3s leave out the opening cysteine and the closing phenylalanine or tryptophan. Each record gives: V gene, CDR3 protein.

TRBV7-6 ASSLPKGLGQLDTGELF
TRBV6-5 ASSYTTGPTGELF
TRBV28 ASSLSLGQVGQPQH
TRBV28 ASSPTTEIIYEQY
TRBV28 ASRTTSGSYEQY
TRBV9 ASSQAGNSYNEQF
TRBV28 ASRKGTSQY
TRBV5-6 ASSLRTVEDTGELF
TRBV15 ATSGTATDTQY
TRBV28 ASSFQQHQPQH
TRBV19 ASSTRLAGETQY
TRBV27 ASTRLAGIPYEQY
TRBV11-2 ASSEGGGYT
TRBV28 ASSLLQEYYGYT
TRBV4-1 ASSQGPGSAETQY
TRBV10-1 ASSESSVNEQY
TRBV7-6 ASAPGQGVYEQY
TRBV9 ASSPPTGGMETQY
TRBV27 ASSIGGNEQF
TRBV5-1 ASSLGAAYEQY
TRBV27 ASSLTSGTGELF
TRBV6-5 ASSYDTVQETQY
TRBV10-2 ASSLEGRYEQY
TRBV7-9 ASALGGARPDTQY
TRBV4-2 ATRPERGSLLEQY
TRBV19 ATVVRGPNNEQF
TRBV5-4 ASSWVGVEKLF
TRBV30 AWSPGTGGSDGQF
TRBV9 ASSGQTSGANVLT
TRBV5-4 ASSNLGGNYDSPLH
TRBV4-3 ASSRTSNPGQPPYEQY
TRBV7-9 ASSRPAGDRGSNEQF
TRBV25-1 ASTTSAFYEQY
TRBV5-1 ASRVDIWSNQPQH
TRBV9 ASSAGGAGSYEQY
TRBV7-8 ASSLITSGTLNEQF
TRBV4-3 ASSQGQGSYEQY
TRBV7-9 ASSPGLAGGQETQY
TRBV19 ASSISIGLAESSYNEQF
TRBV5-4 ASSSTGTGEDEQY
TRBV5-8 ASSLGGYEQY
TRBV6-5 ASSYSGTGAYGYT
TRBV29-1 SAYRDNEQF
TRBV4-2 ASSQGWSSGNTIY
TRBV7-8 ASSYGGDRALYGYT
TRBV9 ASSVDLGTEAL
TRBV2 ASTRREYEQY
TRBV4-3 ASSQGSAAYEQY
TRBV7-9 ASSPPRQGEATQY
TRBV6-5 ASRLTEVGGYT
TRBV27 ASSWGQALNTEAF
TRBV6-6 ASSTKGGGYNEQF
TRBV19 ASSTTSMSEQF
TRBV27 ASSLSVSSYNEQF
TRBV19 ASSVISNQPQH
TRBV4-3 ASSGIENTGELF
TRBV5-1 ASSLAVREQETQY
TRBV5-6 ASSQGQGSSYEQY